What follows describes a single T cell receptor (beta chain). The PCR contained 60 Vbeta and 13 Jbeta primers. Generated by immunoSEQ multiplex PCR, the TCRdb table keeps only in-frame clones and is missing some. The repertoire includes about 260,000 clones, 70% to 90% of them detected once, and approximately 2% sits in the top ten. This sample was taken from a study of cytomegalovirus exposure and HLA in healthy donors. Germline trimming cut 3 bases from V and 3 bases from J; bases unmatched to any gene: 4. CDR1 and CDR2 from the germline V gene are SGHTA and FQGNSA. This CDR3 has 15 residues. The genes are TRBV7-2 and TRBJ2-7; 11 bases fit TRBD1. This TCR was recovered from a woman aged 40 to 50 in good health and CMV-seropositive. Sequences were obtained from PBMCs. The CDR3 DNA reads TGTGCCAGCAGCTTGGGTGGGACAGGGGGCTACGAGCAGTACTTC. Translating it yields CASSLGGTGGYEQYF.